Below are 11 T cell receptor beta chains sequenced from a single sample in a study of blood T cells in healthy people across ages. Primers used in a second PCR of roughly 7 to 12 cycles were a sample-barcoded 5' primer and a J-beta primer mix. A single record per CDR3 protein comes from TCRdb applying MiXCR to the 5' RACE reads. The sample records 710,000 or so distinct CDR3 sequences, approximately 29% being singletons. The sample was blood. The receptors derive from a woman older than 75 in good health.

The chain links TRBV7-2 to TRBJ1-4, with unresolved D. CDR1 and CDR2 from the germline V gene are SGHTA and FQGNSA. Deletions cut 6 bases from V and 11 bases from J, with 16 bases between. The CDR3 length is 13 residues. CDR3 DNA: TGTGCCAGCAGGGCCCAGTTAATGGAGAAACTGTTTTTT. As protein: CASRAQLMEKLFF.

Concerning this clonotype itself: This may come from a read error, since a much larger clone is one base off. J is TRBJ2-7 and V is TRBV6-4, with 7 bases lining up with TRBD1. The DNA end favors TRBJ2-4, so the J call may be wrong. The CDR3 contains 19 residues. Germline V lookup: CDR1 MRHNA, CDR2 SNTAGT. The CDR3 region is CASSRAGTEDFVVKNIQYF. The CDR3 DNA reads TGTGCCAGCAGTCGAGCCGGGACAGAGGACTTCGTAGTCAAAAACATTCAGTACTTC.

This clonotype has at least ten counts. The gene calls are TRBV7-3 and TRBJ2-1, with 10 bases fitting TRBD2. This CDR3 contains 14 residues. Looked up from germline, CDR1 is SGHTA and CDR2 is FQGTGA. The V gene end was trimmed by 2 bases and the J gene end by 9 bases; junction bases not matched to a gene: 4. In DNA form, the CDR3 reads TGTGCCAGCAGCTTAGGGACTAGCGTAGGTGAGCAGTTCTTC. It codes for CASSLGTSVGEQFF.

This clonotype was found many times. The chain joins TRBV9 to TRBJ2-1; TRBD1 agrees at 9 bases. After removal of 2 bases from V and 6 bases from J, the junction contained 6 bases not matched to a gene. The CDR3 consists of 15 residues. Germline CDR1 and CDR2: SGDLS and YYNGEE. The CDR3 sequence is CASSVRDRDSNEQFF. The CDR3, as DNA: TGTGCCAGCAGCGTCCGGGACAGGGACAGCAATGAGCAGTTCTTC.

This clonotype was found a few times. A read error is possible here, since a much larger clone lies one base away. V gene TRBV12-3 or TRBV12-4 combines with J gene TRBJ2-3; a possible D gene is TRBD2 (6 bases). V lost 7 bases, J lost 4 bases, and 18 bases lay in between. This CDR3 has 15 residues. CDR3 region: CASILEGRGADTQYF. The CDR3 DNA follows: TGTGCCAGCATCTTGGAGGGAAGGGGCGCAGATACGCAGTATTTT.

This clonotype was seen ten or more times. The V call is TRBV20-1, the J call TRBJ2-7; 8 nucleotides line up with TRBD2. V was pared by 0 bases and J by 7 bases, with 17 bases of the junction left unmatched. Germline CDR1 is DFQATT and CDR2 is SNEGSKA (reference sequence). This CDR3 is built from 17 residues. CDR3 sequence reads: CSAREISGANRQGEQYF. As DNA, the CDR3 is TGCAGTGCTAGAGAGATTAGCGGGGCCAACAGGCAGGGGGAGCAGTACTTC.

This clonotype was found a few times. This chain connects TRBV6-1 to TRBJ2-5, with D maybe TRBD2 (7 bases). The DNA end is a closer match to TRBJ2-1, so the J assignment may be wrong. This CDR3 has 15 residues. The germline V gene encodes CDR1 MNHNS and CDR2 SASEGT. Written as DNA, the CDR3 is TGTGCCAGCAGTCCCCGGTGGGGGGGCCAAGAGACCCAGTTCTTC. This translates into CASSPRWGGQETQFF.

This clonotype was observed a single time. One base away lies a much larger clone, so this may be a sequencing read error. The chain has TRBV5-1 and TRBJ2-5; tentatively, D is TRBD1 (5 bases). The CDR3 runs 14 residues. CDR1 and CDR2 from the germline V gene are SGHRS and YFSETQ. Here the CDR3 reads CTSSWIGAGETQYF. As DNA, the CDR3 is TGCACCAGCAGCTGGATAGGGGCTGGTGAGACCCAGTACTTC.

This clonotype appeared many times. The chain is built from TRBV29-1 and TRBJ1-4, with 7 bases fitting TRBD1. Germline loops: CDR1 SQVTM, CDR2 ANQGSEA. The CDR3 length is 13 residues. Losses at the gene ends were 3 bases for V and 7 bases for J; bases not matched to a gene: 5. Written as DNA, the CDR3 is TGCAGCGTTGAGACAGGGTTCGGTGAAAAACTGTTTTTT. It is translated as CSVETGFGEKLFF.

In this sample, this clonotype turned up many times. The rearrangement joins TRBV4-1 to TRBJ2-7; D may correspond to TRBD1 or TRBD2 (6 bases each). V lost 0 bases to trimming and J lost 0 bases, with 12 bases between them. CDR1 MGHRA and CDR2 YSYEKL come from the germline V gene. This CDR3 is built from 16 residues. CDR3 protein: CASSQEGGTPSYEQYF. The DNA for the CDR3 is TGCGCCAGCAGCCAAGAAGGGGGGACTCCCTCCTACGAGCAGTACTTC.

This clonotype was found many times. The rearrangement uses TRBV5-1 and TRBJ1-2; the D gene is possibly TRBD1 (6 bases). The CDR3 is made up of 16 amino acids. V lost 0 bases and J lost 1, with 13 bases in between. CDR1 and CDR2 from the germline V gene are SGHRS and YFSETQ. The chain's CDR3 is CASSLAGGAHNYGYTF. The CDR3 nucleotides are TGCGCCAGCAGCTTGGCCGGGGGGGCGCATAACTATGGCTACACCTTC.